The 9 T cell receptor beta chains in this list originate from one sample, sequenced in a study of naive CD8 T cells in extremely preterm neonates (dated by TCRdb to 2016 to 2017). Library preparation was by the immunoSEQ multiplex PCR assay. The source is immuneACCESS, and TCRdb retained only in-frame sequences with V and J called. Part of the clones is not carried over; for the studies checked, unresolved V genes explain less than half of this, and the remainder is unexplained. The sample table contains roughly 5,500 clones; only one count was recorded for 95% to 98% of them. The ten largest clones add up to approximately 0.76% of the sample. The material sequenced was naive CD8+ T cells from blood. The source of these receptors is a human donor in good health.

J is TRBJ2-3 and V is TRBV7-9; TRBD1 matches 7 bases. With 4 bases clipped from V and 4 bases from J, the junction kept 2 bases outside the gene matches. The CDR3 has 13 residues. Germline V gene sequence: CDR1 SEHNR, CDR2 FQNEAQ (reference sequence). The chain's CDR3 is CASSWTGADTQYF. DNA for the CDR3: TGTGCCAGCAGCTGGACAGGCGCAGATACGCAGTATTTT. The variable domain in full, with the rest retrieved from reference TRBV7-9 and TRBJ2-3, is DTGVSQNPRHKITKRGQNVTFRCDPISEHNRLYWYRQTLGQGPEFLTYFQNEAQLEKSRLLSDRFSAERPKGSFSTLEIQRTEQGDSAMYLCASSWTGADTQYFGPGTRLTVL.

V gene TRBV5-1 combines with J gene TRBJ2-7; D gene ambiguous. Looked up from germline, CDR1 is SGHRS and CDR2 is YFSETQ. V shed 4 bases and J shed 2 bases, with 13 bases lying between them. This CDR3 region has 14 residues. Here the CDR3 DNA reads TGCGCCAGCAGCCTAGACGCAAACCCCTACGAGCAGTACTTC. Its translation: CASSLDANPYEQYF.

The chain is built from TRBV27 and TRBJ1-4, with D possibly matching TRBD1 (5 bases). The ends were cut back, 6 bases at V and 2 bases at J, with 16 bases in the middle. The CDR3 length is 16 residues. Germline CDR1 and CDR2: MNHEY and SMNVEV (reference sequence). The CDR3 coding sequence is TGTGCCAGCAGCACACTCCCTCAGGGTACTAATGAAAAACTGTTTTTT. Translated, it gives CASSTLPQGTNEKLFF.

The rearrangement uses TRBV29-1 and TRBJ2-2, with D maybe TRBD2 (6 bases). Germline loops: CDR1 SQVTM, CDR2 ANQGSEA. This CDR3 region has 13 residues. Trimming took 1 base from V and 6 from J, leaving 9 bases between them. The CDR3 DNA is TGCAGCGTTGAAGTACCGGGAGCCGGGGAGCTGTTTTTT. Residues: CSVEVPGAGELFF.

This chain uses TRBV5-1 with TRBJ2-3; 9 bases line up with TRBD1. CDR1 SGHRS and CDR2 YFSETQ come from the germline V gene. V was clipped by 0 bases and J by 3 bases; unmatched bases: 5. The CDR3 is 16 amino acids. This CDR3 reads CASSLGFGTGTDTQYF. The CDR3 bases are TGCGCCAGCAGCTTGGGGTTCGGGACAGGGACAGATACGCAGTATTTT.

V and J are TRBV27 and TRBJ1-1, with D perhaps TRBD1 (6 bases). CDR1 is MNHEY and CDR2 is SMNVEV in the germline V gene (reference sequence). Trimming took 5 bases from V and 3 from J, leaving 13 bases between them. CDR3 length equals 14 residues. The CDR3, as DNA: TGTGCCAGCAGTGCCAGGGGATTCGACACTGAAGCTTTCTTT. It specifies CASSARGFDTEAFF.

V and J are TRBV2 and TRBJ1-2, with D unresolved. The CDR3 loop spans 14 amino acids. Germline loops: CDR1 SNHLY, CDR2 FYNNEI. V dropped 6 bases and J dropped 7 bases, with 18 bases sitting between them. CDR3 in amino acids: CASSGETTPGGYTF. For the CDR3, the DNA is TGTGCCAGCAGCGGGGAGACAACCCCTGGTGGCTACACCTTC.

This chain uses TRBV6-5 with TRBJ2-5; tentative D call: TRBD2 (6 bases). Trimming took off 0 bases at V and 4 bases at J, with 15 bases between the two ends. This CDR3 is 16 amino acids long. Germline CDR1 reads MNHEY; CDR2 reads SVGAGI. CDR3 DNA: TGTGCCAGCAGTTACTCCGGGGACTGGCAGGGAGAGACCCAGTACTTC. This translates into CASSYSGDWQGETQYF.

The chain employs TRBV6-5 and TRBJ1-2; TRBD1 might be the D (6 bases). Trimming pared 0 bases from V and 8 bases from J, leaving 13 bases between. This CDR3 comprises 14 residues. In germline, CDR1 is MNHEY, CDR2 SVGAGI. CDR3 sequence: CASSYSGGGTGYTF. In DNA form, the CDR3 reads TGTGCCAGCAGTTACTCGGGGGGGGGCACGGGCTACACCTTC.